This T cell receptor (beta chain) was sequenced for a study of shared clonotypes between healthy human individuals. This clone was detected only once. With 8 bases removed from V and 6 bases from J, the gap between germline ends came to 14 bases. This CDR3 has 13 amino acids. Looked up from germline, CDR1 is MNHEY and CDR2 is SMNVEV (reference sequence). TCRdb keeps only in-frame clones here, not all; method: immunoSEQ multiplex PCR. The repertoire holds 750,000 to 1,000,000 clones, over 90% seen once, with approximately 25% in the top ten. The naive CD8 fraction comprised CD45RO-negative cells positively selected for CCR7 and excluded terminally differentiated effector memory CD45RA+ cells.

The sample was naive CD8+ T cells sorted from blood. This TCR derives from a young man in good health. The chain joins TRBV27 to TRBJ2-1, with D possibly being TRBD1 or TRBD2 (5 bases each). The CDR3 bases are TGTGCCAGCCAACCAGGGAGTAGCAATGAGCAGTTCTTC. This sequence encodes CASQPGSSNEQFF.